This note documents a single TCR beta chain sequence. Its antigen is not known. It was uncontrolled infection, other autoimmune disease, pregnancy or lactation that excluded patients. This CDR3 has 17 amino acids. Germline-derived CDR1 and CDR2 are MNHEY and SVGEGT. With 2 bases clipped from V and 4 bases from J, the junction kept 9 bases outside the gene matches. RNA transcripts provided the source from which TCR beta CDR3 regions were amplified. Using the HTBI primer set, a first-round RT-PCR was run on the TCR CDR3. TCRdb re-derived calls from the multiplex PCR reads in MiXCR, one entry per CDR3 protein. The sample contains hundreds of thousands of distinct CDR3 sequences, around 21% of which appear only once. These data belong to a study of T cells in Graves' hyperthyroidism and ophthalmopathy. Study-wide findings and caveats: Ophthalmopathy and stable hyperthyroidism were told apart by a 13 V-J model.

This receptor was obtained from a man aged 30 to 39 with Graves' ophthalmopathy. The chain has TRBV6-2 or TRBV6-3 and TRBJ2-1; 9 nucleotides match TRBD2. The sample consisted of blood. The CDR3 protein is CASSYEVLAGYYNEQFF. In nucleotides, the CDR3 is TGTGCCAGCAGTTACGAAGTCCTAGCGGGATATTACAATGAGCAGTTCTTC.